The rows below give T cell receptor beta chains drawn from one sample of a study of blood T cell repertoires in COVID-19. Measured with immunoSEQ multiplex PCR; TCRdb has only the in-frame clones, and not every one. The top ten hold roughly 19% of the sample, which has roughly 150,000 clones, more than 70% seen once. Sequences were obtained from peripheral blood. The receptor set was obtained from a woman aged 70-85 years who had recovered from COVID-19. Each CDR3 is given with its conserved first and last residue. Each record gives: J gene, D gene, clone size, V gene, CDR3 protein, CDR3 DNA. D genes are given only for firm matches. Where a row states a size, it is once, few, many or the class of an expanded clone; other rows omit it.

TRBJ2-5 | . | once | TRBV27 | CASSLSPGVQETQYF | TGTGCCAGCAGTTTATCCCCGGGGGTACAAGAGACCCAGTACTTC
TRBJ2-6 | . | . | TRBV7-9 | CASSRLAAPSGANVLTF | TGTGCCAGCAGCCGACTGGCAGCCCCCTCTGGGGCCAACGTCCTGACTTTC
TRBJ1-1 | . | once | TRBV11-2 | CASSLGGPPQAFF | TGTGCCAGCAGCTTAGGGGGGCCCCCTCAGGCTTTCTTT
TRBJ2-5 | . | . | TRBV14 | CASSPGVQPGETQYF | TGTGCCAGCAGCCCCGGGGTGCAGCCGGGAGAGACCCAGTACTTC
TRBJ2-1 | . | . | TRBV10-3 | CAIPVNEQFF | TGTGCCATCCCCGTCAATGAGCAGTTCTTC
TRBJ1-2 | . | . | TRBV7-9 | CASSLGGESGGYTF | TGTGCCAGCAGCTTAGGTGGAGAATCGGGTGGCTACACCTTC
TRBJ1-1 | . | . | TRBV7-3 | CASSLSQGGLNTEAFF | TGTGCCAGCAGCTTAAGTCAGGGTGGGTTGAACACTGAAGCTTTCTTT
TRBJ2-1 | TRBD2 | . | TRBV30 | CAWSVRASGRYSDEQFF | TGTGCCTGGAGTGTTCGGGCTAGCGGGAGGTATTCGGATGAGCAGTTCTTC
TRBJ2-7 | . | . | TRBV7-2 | CASSPPGNSYEQYF | TGTGCCAGCAGCCCGCCAGGGAACTCCTACGAGCAGTACTTC
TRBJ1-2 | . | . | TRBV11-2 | CASSARGQNYGYTF | TGTGCCAGCAGCGCCCGCGGACAGAACTATGGCTACACCTTC
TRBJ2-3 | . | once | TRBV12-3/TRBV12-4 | CASSVQGTDTQYF | TGTGCCAGCAGCGTACAAGGCACAGATACGCAGTATTTT
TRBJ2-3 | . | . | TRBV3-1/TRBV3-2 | CASTSGNTDTQYF | TGTGCCAGCACAAGCGGTAACACAGATACGCAGTATTTT
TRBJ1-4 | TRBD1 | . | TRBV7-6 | CASSFTGQARNEKLFF | TGTGCCAGCAGCTTCACCGGACAGGCCAGAAATGAAAAACTGTTTTTT
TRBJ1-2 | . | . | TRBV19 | CASNPSAGANYGYTF | TGTGCCAGTAACCCCTCGGCGGGGGCTAACTATGGCTACACCTTC
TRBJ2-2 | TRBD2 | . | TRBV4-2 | CASSRRWASGGTNTGELFF | TGTGCCAGCAGCCGCAGATGGGCTAGCGGCGGAACGAACACCGGGGAGCTGTTTTTT
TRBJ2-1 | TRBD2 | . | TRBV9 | CASSPRLAGAAEQFF | TGTGCCAGCAGCCCCCGACTAGCGGGAGCGGCTGAGCAGTTCTTC
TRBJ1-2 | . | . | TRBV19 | CASSRTVGGYTF | TGTGCCAGTAGTCGGACAGTTGGTGGCTACACCTTC
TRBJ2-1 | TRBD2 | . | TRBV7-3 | CASSPRRTSGRDEQFF | TGTGCCAGCAGCCCAAGGAGGACTAGCGGGAGAGATGAGCAGTTCTTC
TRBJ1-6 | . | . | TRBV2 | CASSGVRGSYNSPLHF | TGTGCCAGCAGTGGGGTCAGGGGCTCCTATAATTCACCCCTCCACTTT
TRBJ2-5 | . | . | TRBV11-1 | CASSLRRETQYF | TGTGCCAGCAGCTTACGTCGAGAGACCCAGTACTTC
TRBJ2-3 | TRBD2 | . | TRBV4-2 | CASSQDGASGGADTQYF | TGTGCCAGCAGCCAAGATGGGGCTAGCGGGGGGGCAGATACGCAGTATTTT
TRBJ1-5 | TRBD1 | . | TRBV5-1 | CASSPDRGDQPQHF | TGCGCCAGCAGCCCTGACAGGGGCGATCAGCCCCAGCATTTT
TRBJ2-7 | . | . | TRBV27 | CASSGAPPLYEQYF | TGTGCCAGCAGTGGGGCGCCTCCGCTCTACGAGCAGTACTTC
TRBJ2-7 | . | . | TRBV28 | CASSFGGSYEQYF | TGTGCCAGCAGTTTTGGGGGCTCGTACGAGCAGTACTTC
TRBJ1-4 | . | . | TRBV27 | CASSWTSPKGKLFF | TGTGCCAGCAGCTGGACATCGCCTAAGGGAAAACTGTTTTTT
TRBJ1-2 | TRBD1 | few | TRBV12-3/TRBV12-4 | CASKQGTNYGYTF | TGTGCCAGCAAACAGGGGACTAACTATGGCTACACCTTC
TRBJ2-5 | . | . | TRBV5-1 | CASSSGQGGTQETQYF | TGCGCCAGCAGCTCGGGGCAGGGGGGTACCCAAGAGACCCAGTACTTC
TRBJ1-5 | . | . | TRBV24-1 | CATSAAYSNQPQHF | TGTGCCACCAGTGCCGCGTATAGCAATCAGCCCCAGCATTTT
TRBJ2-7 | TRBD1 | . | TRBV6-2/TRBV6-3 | CASSWTGDPLYEQYF | TGTGCCAGCAGTTGGACAGGGGACCCGCTCTACGAGCAGTACTTC
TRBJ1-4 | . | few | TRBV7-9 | CASSLTGANEKLFF | TGTGCCAGCAGTCTGACCGGAGCGAATGAAAAACTGTTTTTT
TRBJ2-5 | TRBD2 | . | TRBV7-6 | CASSRDPREAGETQYF | TGTGCCAGCAGCCGAGACCCTCGGGAGGCCGGGGAGACCCAGTACTTC
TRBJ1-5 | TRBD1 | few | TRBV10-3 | CAISPDRGNQPQHF | TGTGCCATCAGCCCCGACAGGGGGAATCAGCCCCAGCATTTT
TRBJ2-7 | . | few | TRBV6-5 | CASSLSRTYEQYF | TGTGCCAGCAGTTTGTCCAGGACCTACGAGCAGTACTTC
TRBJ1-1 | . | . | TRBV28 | CASSFGPRGFF | TGTGCCAGCAGTTTTGGGCCCAGGGGTTTCTTT
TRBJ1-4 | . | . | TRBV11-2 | CASSLERQGGEKLFF | TGTGCCAGCAGCTTAGAACGGCAGGGAGGTGAAAAACTGTTTTTT
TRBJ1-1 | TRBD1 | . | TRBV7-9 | CASSPTGGNTEAFF | TGTGCCAGCAGTCCGACAGGGGGGAACACTGAAGCTTTCTTT
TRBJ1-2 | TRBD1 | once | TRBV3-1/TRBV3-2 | CASNRQGAGRGYTF | TGTGCCAGCAACCGACAGGGGGCGGGAAGGGGCTACACCTTC
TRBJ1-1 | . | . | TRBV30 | CAWSVPQWGRTEAFF | TGTGCCTGGAGTGTACCACAGTGGGGGCGGACTGAAGCTTTCTTT
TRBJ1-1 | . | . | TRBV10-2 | CASSESLREAFF | TGCGCCAGCAGTGAGTCTTTGAGAGAAGCTTTCTTT
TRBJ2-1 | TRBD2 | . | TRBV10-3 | CAISGLAGGYNEQFF | TGTGCCATCAGTGGACTAGCGGGAGGGTACAATGAGCAGTTCTTC
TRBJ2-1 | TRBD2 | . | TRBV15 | CATSRGSGGGRDEQFF | TGTGCCACCAGCAGAGGGAGTGGCGGGGGGCGGGATGAGCAGTTCTTC
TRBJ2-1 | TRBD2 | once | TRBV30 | CAWSVTSGMRFF | TGTGCCTGGAGTGTTACTAGCGGGATGCGGTTCTTC
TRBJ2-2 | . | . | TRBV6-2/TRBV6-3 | CASSYSERGKLFF | TGTGCCAGCAGTTACTCGGAACGGGGGAAGCTGTTTTTT
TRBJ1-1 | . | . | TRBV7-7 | CASSLFPRAEAFF | TGTGCTAGCAGCTTATTCCCGAGGGCTGAAGCTTTCTTT
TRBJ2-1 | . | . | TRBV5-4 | CASSARGFYEQFF | TGTGCCAGCAGCGCCCGGGGGTTCTATGAGCAGTTCTTC
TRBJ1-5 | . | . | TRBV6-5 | CASSYSGPEDQPQHF | TGTGCCAGCAGTTACTCGGGGCCCGAGGATCAGCCCCAGCATTTT
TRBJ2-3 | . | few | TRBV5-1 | CASSLSTDTQYF | TGCGCCAGCAGCCTTAGCACAGATACGCAGTATTTT
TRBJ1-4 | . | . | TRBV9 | CASSVAGGTAGEKLFF | TGTGCCAGCAGCGTAGCGGGGGGAACCGCTGGTGAAAAACTGTTTTTT